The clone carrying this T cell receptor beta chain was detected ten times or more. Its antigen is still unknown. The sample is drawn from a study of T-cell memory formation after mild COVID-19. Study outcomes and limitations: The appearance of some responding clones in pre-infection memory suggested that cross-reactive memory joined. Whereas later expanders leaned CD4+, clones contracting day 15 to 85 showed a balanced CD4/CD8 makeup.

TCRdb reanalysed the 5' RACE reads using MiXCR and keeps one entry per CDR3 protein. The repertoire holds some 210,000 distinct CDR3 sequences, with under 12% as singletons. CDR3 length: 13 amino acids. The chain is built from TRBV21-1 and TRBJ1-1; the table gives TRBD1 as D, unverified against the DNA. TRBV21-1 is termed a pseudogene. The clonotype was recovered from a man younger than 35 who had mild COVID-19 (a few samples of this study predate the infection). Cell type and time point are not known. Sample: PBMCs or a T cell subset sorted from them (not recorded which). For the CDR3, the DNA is TGTGCCAGCAGCCTCCCGGGGAGAGAAGAAGCTTTCTTT. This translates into CASSLPGREEAFF.